The 10 T cell receptor beta chains in this list originate from one sample, sequenced in a study of blood T cell repertoires in COVID-19. Sequencing used immunoSEQ multiplex PCR; TCRdb keeps in-frame clones, though not all of them. Among approximately 80,000 clones listed, about 86% were seen once. The sample comprised peripheral blood. These receptors originate from an elderly man with acute or convalescent COVID-19.

This clone is a singleton in its sample. The chain carries TRBV7-8 and TRBJ2-1; maybe TRBD2 (6 bases). The germline V gene encodes CDR1 SGHVS and CDR2 FQNEAQ. The CDR3 loop spans 14 amino acids. Trimming pared 7 bases from V and 0 bases from J, leaving 10 bases between. CDR3 loop: CASNDGSSYNEQFF. Here the CDR3 DNA reads TGTGCCAGCAACGACGGGAGCTCCTACAATGAGCAGTTCTTC. Full variable domain (outside the CDR3, taken from reference TRBV7-8 and TRBJ2-1): GAGVSQSPRYKVAKRGQDVALRCDPISGHVSLFWYQQALGQGPEFLTYFQNEAQLDKSGLPSDRFFAERPEGSVSTLKIQRTQQEDSAVYLCASNDGSSYNEQFFGPGTRLTVL.

The chain has TRBV30 and TRBJ1-1; 10 bases agree with TRBD1. The CDR3 covers 12 residues. The germline V gene has CDR1 GTSNPN and CDR2 SVGIG (reference sequence). The ends lost 4 bases at V and 11 bases at J; junction bases unmatched: 7. The CDR3 is CAWNRDRGDAFF. Written as DNA, the CDR3 is TGTGCCTGGAACCGGGACAGGGGAGATGCTTTCTTT.

The V and J genes are TRBV7-9 and TRBJ2-7, with TRBD1 matching over 10 bases. Germline CDR1 reads SEHNR; CDR2 reads FQNEAQ (reference sequence). CDR3 length: 18 amino acids. The trim removed 2 bases at V and 7 bases at J, leaving 17 bases unmatched. The CDR3 coding sequence is TGTGCCAGCAGCTTAATGCTGAGGTTCCGGACAGGGGGTAGTGAGCAGTACTTC. Amino acid sequence: CASSLMLRFRTGGSEQYF.

This clone has only a few counts. The chain couples TRBV7-3 to TRBJ2-3; 11 bases fit TRBD2. Germline CDR1 SGHTA, CDR2 FQGTGA. Trimming removed 1 base from V and 5 bases from J; junction bases left unmatched: 5. This CDR3 is built from 16 residues. The CDR3 coding sequence is TGTGCCAGCAGCTTAAGGCCCGGGACTAGCGGAGATACGCAGTATTTT. Translation: CASSLRPGTSGDTQYF.

The rearrangement joins TRBV2 to TRBJ2-5; 8 bases align to TRBD1. The V gene's germline CDR1 is SNHLY and CDR2 FYNNEI. The CDR3 has 12 residues. V shed 8 bases, J shed 4 bases, and the junction held 3 bases outside the gene matches. The CDR3 bases are TGTGCCAGCGAGGACAGGGTAGAGACCCAGTACTTC. Its protein is CASEDRVETQYF.

The V call is TRBV19, the J call TRBJ1-6; 7 bases are a match to TRBD1. This CDR3 is 14 amino acids long. Germline loops: CDR1 LNHDA, CDR2 SQIVND (reference sequence). V shed 4 bases and J 8 bases; nucleotides not matched to a gene: 5. In DNA form, the CDR3 reads TGTGCCAGTAGTACCACAGGGGAGGATTCACCCCTCCACTTT. Translating gives CASSTTGEDSPLHF. The complete variable domain, with remaining parts taken from reference TRBV19 and TRBJ1-6, reads DGGITQSPKYLFRKEGQNVTLSCEQNLNHDAMYWYRQDPGQGLRLIYYSQIVNDFQKGDIAEGYSVSREKKESFPLTVTSAQKNPTAFYLCASSTTGEDSPLHFGNGTRLTVT.

For the CDR3, the DNA is TGTGCCAGCAACCCCAATTGGGGACTCTATGGCTACACCTTC. This translates into CASNPNWGLYGYTF. The V and J genes are TRBV6-2 or TRBV6-3 and TRBJ1-2; D perhaps matches TRBD1 (5 bases). Germline loops: CDR1 MNHEY, CDR2 SVGEGT. The CDR3 extends over 14 amino acids. Trimming pared 7 bases from V and 4 bases from J, leaving 16 bases between.

A note on this clone: This sample includes further DNA sequences coding for the same CDR3. The chain has TRBV18 and TRBJ2-1; a possible D gene is TRBD2 (6 bases). This CDR3 has 16 amino acids. Trimming stripped 0 bases from V and 0 bases from J, with 9 bases between. The germline CDR1 and CDR2 sequences are KGHSH and LQKENI. CDR3: CASSPPSGSSYNEQFF. The CDR3 DNA is TGTGCCAGCTCACCACCTAGCGGTAGCTCCTACAATGAGCAGTTCTTC.

The chain couples TRBV6-4 to TRBJ1-2, with D possibly being TRBD1 (5 bases). CDR1 and CDR2 (germline): MRHNA, SNTAGT. This CDR3 spans 14 amino acids. Trimming took 2 bases from V and 6 from J, leaving 13 bases between them. The CDR3 loop is CASSDTPGGDGYTF. The DNA for the CDR3 is TGTGCCAGCAGTGACACTCCGGGGGGTGATGGCTACACCTTC.

V and J are TRBV18 and TRBJ2-1; TRBD1 agrees at 8 bases. Per the germline V gene, CDR1 is KGHSH and CDR2 is LQKENI. The CDR3 covers 15 residues. The ends lost 3 bases at V and 5 bases at J; junction bases unmatched: 6. CDR3 amino acids: CASSPLGQGNNEQFF. The CDR3 coding sequence is TGTGCCAGCTCACCCCTCGGACAGGGAAACAATGAGCAGTTCTTC.